This record looks at one TCR beta chain sequence and its context. Its antigen is not yet known. No base-level quality is on record; no much larger clone is a single base apart. The immunoSEQ Assay, a bias-controlled multiplex PCR, was used to amplify TCRbeta CDR3 regions from genomic DNA. Turning to the authors' computational methods: The number of nucleated cells in each sample was estimated from the amplification of reference gene primers within the assay. Sequence reads were collapsed and filtered to measure the absolute abundance of every unique TCRbeta CDR3 rearrangement. For each sample, productive Simpson clonality was calculated as the square root of Simpson's diversity index across productive rearrangements. The immuneACCESS repertoire file appears here via TCRdb, limited to in-frame rearrangements. These files lack a portion of the clones; in checked studies, under half of the deficit traces to unresolved V genes, and the cause of the others is not known. The V and J calls and clone size come from that table; D and trimming were worked out from the DNA. The sample table shows 270,000 or so clones, and approximately 81% are seen once. Roughly 2.9% of the sample goes to the ten largest clones.

The collaborating institutions used their own protocols to collect whole blood in K2EDTA tubes. For TCRbeta analysis, collaborator samples were shipped as frozen whole blood, as isolated PBMCs, or as DNA extracted from either sample type. Including the terminal cysteine and phenylalanine, the CDR3 comprises 15 residues. Of the read, only the CDR3 DNA is kept; its 45 bases are in frame from base 1. A distance of 14 bases separates the germline ends of V and J, which lose 5 bases and 3 bases respectively. For CDR1 and CDR2, the germline V gene (reference sequence) lists MNHEY and SMNVEV. The record originates from a study of blood T cell repertoires in COVID-19 (dated by TCRdb to 2020 to 2022). Notes on the research overall: The collaborator samples originated in the United States, Italy and Spain and spanned the acute and convalescent phases of COVID-19. Deeply sampled blood TCRbeta repertoires from subjects exposed to, actively infected with, or recovered from COVID-19 were included in the dataset. The prospective study material was composed of cDNA or gDNA derived from T cells, B-cell-depleted T cells, or PBMCs. The repertoires were released in a freely available public database intended as a resource for research on the immune response to SARS-CoV-2. The samples were drawn from the first 160 participants of the ongoing ImmuneRACE study and from more than 1,000 subjects provided by 6 global collaborators. Where available, HLA class I and class II types were obtained from metadata supplied by the sample provider rather than from assay-based typing. The sample metadata nearly always contained a de-identified subject ID, COVID-19 status, age in years and sex. On the study overall, not on this receptor specifically: The quantity of clinical and demographic metadata differed by source and by participant and was supplied without curation.

The sample consisted of peripheral blood. The clonotype comes from an older woman with active or convalescent COVID-19. The chain links TRBV27 with TRBJ2-1; the D segment could be TRBD2, given 6 matching bases. The encoded CDR3 is CASSPRGTGYNEQFF. The DNA sequence is given as TGTGCCAGCAGTCCCCGGGGGACGGGCTACAATGAGCAGTTCTTC.